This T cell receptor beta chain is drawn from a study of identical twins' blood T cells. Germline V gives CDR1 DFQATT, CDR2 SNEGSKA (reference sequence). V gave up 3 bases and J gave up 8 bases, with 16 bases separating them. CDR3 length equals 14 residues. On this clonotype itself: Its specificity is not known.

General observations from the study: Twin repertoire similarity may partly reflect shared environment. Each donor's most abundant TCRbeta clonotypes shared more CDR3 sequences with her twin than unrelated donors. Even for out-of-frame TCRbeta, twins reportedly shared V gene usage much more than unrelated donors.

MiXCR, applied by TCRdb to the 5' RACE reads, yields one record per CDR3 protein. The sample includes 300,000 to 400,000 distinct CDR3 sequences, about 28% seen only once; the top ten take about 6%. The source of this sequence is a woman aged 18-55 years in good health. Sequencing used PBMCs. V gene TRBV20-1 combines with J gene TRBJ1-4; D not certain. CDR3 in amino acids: CSASSKVWEEKLFF. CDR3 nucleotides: TGCAGTGCTAGCAGTAAGGTGTGGGAGGAAAAACTGTTTTTT.